This passage covers 20 T cell receptor beta chains from one sample sequenced in a study of HIV-infected patients and healthy controls. TCRdb re-derived calls from the 5' RACE reads in MiXCR, one entry per CDR3 protein. The repertoire holds about 18,000 distinct CDR3 sequences, with roughly a fifth as singletons. What was sequenced was CD8+ T cells from blood. These receptors were collected from a human donor in good health.

CDR3 loop: CSARDGEASGSLAYEQYF. The CDR3 DNA sequence: TGCAGTGCTAGAGATGGTGAGGCTAGCGGGAGTTTAGCCTACGAGCAGTACTTC. This sequence joins TRBV20-1 and TRBJ2-7, with 10 bases lining up with TRBD2. CDR1 and CDR2 from the germline V gene are DFQATT and SNEGSKA (reference sequence). V lost 0 bases to trimming and J lost 2 bases; unmatched junction nucleotides: 13. This CDR3 spans 18 amino acids.

This clonotype was picked up many times. V and J are TRBV9 and TRBJ1-6, with a weak D call TRBD1 (6 bases). CDR1 is SGDLS and CDR2 is YYNGEE in the germline V gene. This CDR3 contains 13 residues. Between the trimmed V and J ends, which lost 2 bases and 10 bases, there was a span of 10 bases. CDR3 amino acids: CASSVGHPSPLHF. CDR3 nucleotide sequence: TGTGCCAGCAGCGTGGGACATCCCTCACCCCTCCACTTT.

The chain couples TRBV29-1 to TRBJ2-1, with 11 bases lining up with TRBD2. Germline V CDR1 and CDR2: SQVTM, ANQGSEA. The V gene end was trimmed by 0 bases and the J gene end by 7 bases; junction bases not matched to a gene: 8. The CDR3 covers 16 residues. The CDR3 sequence is CSVEDLTSGIANEQFF. The CDR3 region has the DNA TGCAGCGTTGAAGACCTGACTAGCGGGATCGCGAATGAGCAGTTCTTC.

This clonotype was detected ten times or more. Here the CDR3 reads CASSYSDTPTNYGYTF. CDR3 DNA: TGTGCCAGCAGTTACTCGGATACGCCGACTAACTATGGCTACACCTTC. The gene calls are TRBV6-5 and TRBJ1-2; unclear D gene. Trimming removed 0 bases from V and 0 bases from J, with 11 bases in between. This CDR3 comprises 16 residues. Germline CDR1 is MNHEY and CDR2 is SVGAGI.

This clonotype was seen a handful of times. CDR3 DNA sequence: TGTGCCACCAGCAGGGCCCGGACTAGCGGGGGCGCGAACACCGGGGAGCTGTTTTTT. This sequence encodes CATSRARTSGGANTGELFF. The chain carries TRBV15 and TRBJ2-2, with 13 positions matching TRBD2. The CDR3 is 19 amino acids. Germline CDR1 is LNHNV and CDR2 is YYDKDF (reference sequence). J was trimmed by 0 bases and V by 3 bases; bases with no gene match: 7.

The sample holds many counts of this clonotype. The chain links TRBV9 to TRBJ2-7, with D maybe TRBD2 (6 bases). Looked up from germline, CDR1 is SGDLS and CDR2 is YYNGEE. Trimming left V 0 bases short and J 0 bases short, with 7 bases between. The CDR3 is made up of 14 amino acids. CDR3 DNA: TGTGCCAGCAGCGTAGGGGACTCCTCCTACGAGCAGTACTTC. Encoded protein: CASSVGDSSYEQYF.

This clonotype occurred many times. The chain joins TRBV12-3 or TRBV12-4 to TRBJ2-7; 9 bases are shared with TRBD2. The CDR3 spans 15 residues. Trimming cost V 5 bases and J 2 bases; bases outside gene matches: 7. CDR3 residues: CASSNRLADTYEQYF. CDR3 coding DNA: TGTGCCAGCAGTAACCGACTAGCGGATACCTACGAGCAGTACTTC.

This clonotype is labeled medium-sized. The rearrangement uses TRBV9 and TRBJ2-7; D not resolved. V was shortened by 4 bases and J by 2 bases, with 19 bases between the two germline ends. CDR1 is SGDLS, CDR2 YYNGEE, per germline. This CDR3 has 16 residues. The CDR3 protein is CASSPSPKGATYEQYF. In nucleotides, the CDR3 is TGTGCCAGCAGCCCCAGCCCCAAGGGCGCAACCTACGAGCAGTACTTC.

The V gene is TRBV19, the J gene TRBJ2-1; TRBD2 matches at 8 bases. CDR3 size: 15 residues. Unmatched junction bases numbered 10, after V lost 5 bases and J lost 7 bases. Germline CDR1 LNHDA, CDR2 SQIVND (reference sequence). In nucleotides, the CDR3 is TGTGCCAGTAGTTGGGGCGGGAGGTCGAGGAATGAGCAGTTCTTC. Its protein is CASSWGGRSRNEQFF.

This clonotype was counted ten times or more. This chain joins TRBV9 and TRBJ2-1; D is undetermined. Trimming took 1 base from V and 5 from J, leaving 7 bases between them. The CDR3 sequence is 13 residues long. Per germline, CDR1 SGDLS and CDR2 YYNGEE. The CDR3 nucleotides are TGTGCCAGCAGCGTATTCAACCACAATGAGCAGTTCTTC. Amino acids: CASSVFNHNEQFF.

This clonotype was detected many times. The rearrangement joins TRBV15 to TRBJ2-4, with D possibly being TRBD2 (6 bases). The CDR3 is made up of 16 amino acids. From germline, CDR1 is LNHNV and CDR2 YYDKDF (reference sequence). Trimming stripped 0 bases from V and 0 bases from J, with 9 bases between. The CDR3 sequence is CATSRDSGVAKNIQYF. The CDR3, as DNA: TGTGCCACCAGCAGAGATTCGGGGGTAGCCAAAAACATTCAGTACTTC.

V and J are TRBV2 and TRBJ1-4; D is unclear. From germline, CDR1 is SNHLY and CDR2 FYNNEI. Deletions cut 2 bases from V and 0 bases from J, with 10 bases between. CDR3 length: 16 residues. This CDR3 reads CASSERGGTTNEKLFF. The CDR3 coding sequence is TGTGCCAGCAGTGAACGCGGCGGGACAACTAATGAAAAACTGTTTTTT.

This clonotype was counted at least ten times. The gene calls are TRBV7-8 and TRBJ2-1; D is possibly TRBD1 (6 bases). Trimming shortened V by 5 bases and J by 0 bases, and 11 bases separated the two germline ends. The CDR3 runs 15 residues. Germline CDR1 SGHVS, CDR2 FQNEAQ. CDR3 protein: CASSKGQSSYNEQFF. Written as DNA, the CDR3 is TGTGCCAGCAGCAAAGGACAGAGCTCCTACAATGAGCAGTTCTTC.

This clonotype was seen more than once but under ten times. This chain uses TRBV20-1 with TRBJ2-7, with a weak D call TRBD2 (6 bases). There are 15 residues in the CDR3. In germline, CDR1 is DFQATT, CDR2 SNEGSKA (reference sequence). Trimming left V 0 bases short and J 4 bases short, with 16 bases between. Written as DNA, the CDR3 is TGCAGTGCTAGAGATTACGGGGGTGTAGGGTACGAGCAGTACTTC. This encodes CSARDYGGVGYEQYF.

The chain links TRBV20-1 to TRBJ1-4; 10 nucleotides line up with TRBD1. The length of the CDR3 is 14 residues. The trim removed 6 bases at V and 8 bases at J, leaving 9 bases unmatched. Germline values: CDR1 DFQATT, CDR2 SNEGSKA (reference sequence). The CDR3 DNA follows: TGCAGTGCCAGATCGGGACAGGGGATAGAAAAACTGTTTTTT. Protein: CSARSGQGIEKLFF.

There are a few counts of this clonotype. This sequence joins TRBV7-9 and TRBJ2-5; 8 positions match TRBD1. The J segment lost 2 bases and the V segment lost 10 bases, leaving 15 bases of the junction unmatched. Germline assignment: CDR1 SEHNR and CDR2 FQNEAQ (reference sequence). The CDR3 is 16 amino acids. The CDR3 bases are TGTGCCACCCCAACCTCGGACAGGGTGGAACAAGAGACCCAGTACTTC. Protein product: CATPTSDRVEQETQYF.

This chain's CDR3 is CSARAIPHEQYF. CDR3 coding DNA: TGCAGTGCTAGGGCCATCCCCCACGAGCAGTACTTC. The rearrangement uses TRBV20-1 and TRBJ2-7; D is unresolved. The V and J ends lost 3 bases and 5 bases respectively, with 11 bases between them. In germline, CDR1 is DFQATT, CDR2 SNEGSKA (reference sequence). The CDR3 length is 12 residues.

In this sample, this clonotype turned up many times. The V gene is TRBV6-2 or TRBV6-3, the J gene TRBJ2-3; D gene unclear. The V end lost 5 bases, the J end lost 5 bases, and 11 bases lay between the germline ends. The V gene's germline CDR1 is MNHEY and CDR2 SVGEGT. The CDR3 is 13 amino acids. CDR3 sequence reads: CASSPGPRDTQYF. The CDR3 nucleotides read TGTGCCAGCAGTCCCGGACCCAGAGATACGCAGTATTTT.

In its sample, this clonotype was seen many times. The J gene is TRBJ2-7, the V gene TRBV29-1, with 10 bases that match TRBD2. V shed 4 bases, J shed 0 bases, and the junction held 9 bases outside the gene matches. Per the germline V gene, CDR1 is SQVTM and CDR2 is ANQGSEA. The CDR3 runs to 16 residues. CDR3 sequence reads: CSVVSSGRGASYEQYF. The CDR3 DNA follows: TGCAGCGTTGTGTCTAGCGGGAGAGGTGCCTCCTACGAGCAGTACTTC.

A note on this clonotype: This may be a read error, as it is one base from a much larger clone. The CDR3 sequence is CASNYTGELFF. The CDR3 DNA is TGTGCCAGCAATTACACCGGGGAGCTGTTTTTT. The chain carries TRBV28 and TRBJ2-2; no definite D call. Germline V gene lookup returns CDR1 MDHEN and CDR2 SYDVKM. The CDR3 covers 11 residues. Deletions cut 7 bases from V and 3 bases from J, with 3 bases between.